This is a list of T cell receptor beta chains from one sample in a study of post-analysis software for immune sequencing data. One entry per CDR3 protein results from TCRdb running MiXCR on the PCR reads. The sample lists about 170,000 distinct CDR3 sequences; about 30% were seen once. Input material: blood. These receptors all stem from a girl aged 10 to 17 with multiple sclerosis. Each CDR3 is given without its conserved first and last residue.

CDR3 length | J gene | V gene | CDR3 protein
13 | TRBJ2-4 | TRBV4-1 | AGSQPGSSRMKQY
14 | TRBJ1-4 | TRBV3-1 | ASSQGTGRGNEKLF
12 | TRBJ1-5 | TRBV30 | AWSTLYRGQPQH
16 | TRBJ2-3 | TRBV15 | ATSRDSVAGVYTDTQY
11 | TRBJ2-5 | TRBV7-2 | ASSLSGRETQY
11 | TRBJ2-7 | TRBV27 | ASRLQGTYEQY
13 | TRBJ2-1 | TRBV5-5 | ASSSALFSYNEQF
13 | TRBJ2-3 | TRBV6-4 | ASSEASGREATQY
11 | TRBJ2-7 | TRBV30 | AWSVQTHGEQY
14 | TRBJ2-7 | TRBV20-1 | SARDLRGPDSYEQY
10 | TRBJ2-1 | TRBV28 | ASTRTSNEQF
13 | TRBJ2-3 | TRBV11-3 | ASSLRGSGTDTQY
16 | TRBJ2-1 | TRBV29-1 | SALNPLSGEGSYNEQF
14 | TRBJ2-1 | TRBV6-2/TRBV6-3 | ASSFRGLAGYNEQF
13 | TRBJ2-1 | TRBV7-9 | ASRVTKGAHNEQF
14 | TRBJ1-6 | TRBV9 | ASSAMGGGRSSPLH
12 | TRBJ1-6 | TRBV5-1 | ASSQGQGNSPLH
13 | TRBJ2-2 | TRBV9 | ASSAGVSNTGELF
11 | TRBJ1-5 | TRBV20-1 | SATQGSNQPQH
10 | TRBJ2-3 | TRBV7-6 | ASSPWVDTQY
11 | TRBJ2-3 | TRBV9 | ASSGWTLDTQY
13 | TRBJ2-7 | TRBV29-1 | SVEGGDLRAGEQY
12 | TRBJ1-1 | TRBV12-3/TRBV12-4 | ASILMGGSTEAF
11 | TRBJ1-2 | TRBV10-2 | ASRETDRDGYT
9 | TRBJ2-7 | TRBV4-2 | ASSQNYEQY
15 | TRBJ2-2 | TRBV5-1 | ASSFGAGWANTGELF
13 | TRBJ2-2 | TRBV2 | AGARLAGSTGELF
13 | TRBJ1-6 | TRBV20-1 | SARVPAGLRSPLH
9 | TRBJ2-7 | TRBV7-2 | ASSLFHEQY
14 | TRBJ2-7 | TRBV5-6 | ASSPGLAGGSYEQY
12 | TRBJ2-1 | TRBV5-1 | ASSLDGNYNEQF
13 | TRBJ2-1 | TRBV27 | ASSLGAGANNEQF
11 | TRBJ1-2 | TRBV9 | ASSVAQGFGYT
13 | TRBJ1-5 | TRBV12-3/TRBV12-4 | ASSAQGGGNQPQH
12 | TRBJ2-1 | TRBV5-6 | ASSLGRARNEQF
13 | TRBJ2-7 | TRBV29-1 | SVEALREGRYEQY
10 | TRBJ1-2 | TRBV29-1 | SVDPGGPGYT
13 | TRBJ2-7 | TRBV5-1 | ASSSLNLGQGYKY
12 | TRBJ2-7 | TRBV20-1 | SASGAVSSYEQY
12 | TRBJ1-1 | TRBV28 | ASSLSLRNTEAF
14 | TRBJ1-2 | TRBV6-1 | ASSEADRARNYGYT
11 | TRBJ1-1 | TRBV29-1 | SVAKGAHTEAF
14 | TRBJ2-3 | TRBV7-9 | ASSLVSGSGTDTQY
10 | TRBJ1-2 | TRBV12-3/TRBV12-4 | ASSWDLDGYT
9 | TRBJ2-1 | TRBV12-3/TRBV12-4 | ASSPDNEQF
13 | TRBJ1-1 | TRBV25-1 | ASSDPGTANTEAF
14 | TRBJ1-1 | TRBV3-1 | ASSQIPGTGNTEAF
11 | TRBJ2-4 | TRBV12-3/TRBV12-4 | ASSDQAKNIQY